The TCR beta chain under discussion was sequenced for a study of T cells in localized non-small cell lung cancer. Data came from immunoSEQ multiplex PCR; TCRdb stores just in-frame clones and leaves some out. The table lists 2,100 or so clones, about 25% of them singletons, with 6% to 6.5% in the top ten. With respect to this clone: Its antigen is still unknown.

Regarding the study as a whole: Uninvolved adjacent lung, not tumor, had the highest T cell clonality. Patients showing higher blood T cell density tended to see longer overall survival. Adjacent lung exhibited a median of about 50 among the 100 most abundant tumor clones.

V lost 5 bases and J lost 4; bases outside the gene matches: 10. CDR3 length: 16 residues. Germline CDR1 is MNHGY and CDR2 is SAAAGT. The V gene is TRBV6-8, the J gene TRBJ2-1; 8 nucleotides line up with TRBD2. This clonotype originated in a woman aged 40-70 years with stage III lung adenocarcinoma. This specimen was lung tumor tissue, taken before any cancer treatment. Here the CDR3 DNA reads TGTGCCAGCAGTGCAGCGGGGGAGGGAATATACAATGAGCAGTTCTTC. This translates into CASSAAGEGIYNEQFF.